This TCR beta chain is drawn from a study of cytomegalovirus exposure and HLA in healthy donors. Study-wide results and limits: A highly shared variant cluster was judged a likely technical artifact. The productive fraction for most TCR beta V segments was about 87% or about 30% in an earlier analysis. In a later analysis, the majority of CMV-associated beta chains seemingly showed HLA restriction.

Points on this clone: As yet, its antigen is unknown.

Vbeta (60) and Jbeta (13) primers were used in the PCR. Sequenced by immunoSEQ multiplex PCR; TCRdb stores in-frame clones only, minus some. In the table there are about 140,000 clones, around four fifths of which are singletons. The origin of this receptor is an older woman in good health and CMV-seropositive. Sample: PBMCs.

The CDR3 bases are TGTGCCAGCAGTGGGATCGGGACACTTTATGGCTACACCTTC. Protein sequence: CASSGIGTLYGYTF. The V and J genes are TRBV28 and TRBJ1-2; D is possibly TRBD1 (6 bases). Germline CDR1 and CDR2: MDHEN and SYDVKM. The germline V and J ends were trimmed by 5 bases and 5 bases, with 15 bases remaining between them. This CDR3 has 14 amino acids.